Listed below are T cell receptor beta chains from one sample, sequenced in a study of siplizumab effects on memory and regulatory T cells. Profiled with immunoSEQ multiplex PCR; TCRdb holds only in-frame clones, not every one. The table records more than 90,000 clones, about 90% of them present only once. The sample taken for sequencing was non-Treg CD4+ T cells sorted from blood. These receptors came from a human donor in good health. Each CDR3 is given with its conserved first and last residue. A D gene is named only where the DNA matches it firmly. Not all rows give a size; the values are once, few, many and, for expanded clones, a class.

j_call	cdr3_length	v_call	clone_size	d_call	cdr3_nt	cdr3_aa
TRBJ1-4	15	TRBV19	NA	NA	TGTGCCAGTAGTCTAAACCAGGGTCGAGGTGAAAAACTGTTTTTT	CASSLNQGRGEKLFF
TRBJ2-1	16	TRBV7-6	NA	TRBD2	TGTGCCAGCAGCTTAGCCACTAGCGGGCTTTACAATGAGCAGTTCTTC	CASSLATSGLYNEQFF
TRBJ2-3	15	TRBV2	NA	NA	TGTGCCAGCAGCGAACCGGGACGGGGAACAGATACGCAGTATTTT	CASSEPGRGTDTQYF
TRBJ1-5	17	TRBV4-1	few	TRBD1	TGCGCCAGCAGCCAGCAATACTCAGGGGGAAACAATCAGCCCCAGCATTTT	CASSQQYSGGNNQPQHF
TRBJ2-5	14	TRBV7-6	NA	NA	TGTGCCAGCAGCCCTAGAGGGACTGGGGAGACCCAGTACTTC	CASSPRGTGETQYF
TRBJ1-1	14	TRBV30	few	NA	TGTGCCTGGAACCTCATTCCAGCGAACACTGAAGCTTTCTTT	CAWNLIPANTEAFF
TRBJ1-5	12	TRBV28	NA	NA	TGTGCCAGCAGTTCTGCTAGCCAGCCCCAGCATTTT	CASSSASQPQHF
TRBJ1-2	15	TRBV19	NA	NA	TGTGCCAGTAGTCTCGGGGCAGGGATTAACTATGGCTACACCTTC	CASSLGAGINYGYTF
TRBJ2-1	23	TRBV5-1	NA	TRBD2	TGCGCCAGCAGCTTGGAAGGAGCGGGACGCCGTCTATCAGTAAGGAGCTCCTACAATGAGCAGTTCTTC	CASSLEGAGRRLSVRSSYNEQFF
TRBJ2-7	12	TRBV15	NA	NA	TGTGCCACCAGCGGCTGGGGCTACGAGCAGTACTTC	CATSGWGYEQYF
TRBJ1-5	17	TRBV28	NA	TRBD1	TGTGCCAGCAGTTTGCTCCGGACAGGGGGCAGGAATCAGCCCCAGCATTTT	CASSLLRTGGRNQPQHF
TRBJ2-3	14	TRBV7-3	once	NA	TGTGCCAGCAGCTTAGGTTCTAGCACAGATACGCAGTATTTT	CASSLGSSTDTQYF
TRBJ1-4	15	TRBV27	once	NA	TGTGCCAGCAGACCTCGTCAACAGGGTCATGAAAAACTGTTTTTT	CASRPRQQGHEKLFF
TRBJ2-3	14	TRBV6-5	NA	NA	TGTGCCAGCTCTAAAGGGACTAGCACAGATACGCAGTATTTT	CASSKGTSTDTQYF
TRBJ2-5	15	TRBV28	NA	NA	TGTGCCAGCAGTCGCGGACAGCTCCTCCAAGAGACCCAGTACTTC	CASSRGQLLQETQYF
TRBJ2-5	15	TRBV2	NA	NA	TGTGCCAGCAGTGAAGACGGGCTACCCCATCAGACCCAGTACTTC	CASSEDGLPHQTQYF
TRBJ1-3	19	TRBV29-1	NA	TRBD1	TGCAGCGTTCCTACCCAGGGGGTGGGGGGTTTAGTCGCTGGAAACACCATATATTTT	CSVPTQGVGGLVAGNTIYF
TRBJ2-1	16	TRBV2	NA	TRBD2	TGTGCCAGCAGTCCGGTAGCGGGGAGCTCCTACAATGAGCAGTTCTTC	CASSPVAGSSYNEQFF
TRBJ2-3	18	TRBV11-3	NA	NA	TGTGCCAGCAGCCCTCCAGGGGGTGGCGGGAGAAGCACAGATACGCAGTATTTT	CASSPPGGGGRSTDTQYF
TRBJ1-1	14	TRBV28	few	NA	TGTGCCAGCAGTCCTCAACAGGGTAGCACTGAAGCTTTCTTT	CASSPQQGSTEAFF
TRBJ2-7	15	TRBV19	NA	TRBD1	TGTGCCAGTAGTATAGCGGGGACAGGGGCCTACGAGCAGTACTTC	CASSIAGTGAYEQYF
TRBJ2-3	14	TRBV29-1	NA	TRBD1	TGCAGCGTAATGTGGCACAGGGGGCAAAGTACGCAGTATTTT	CSVMWHRGQSTQYF
TRBJ2-3	13	TRBV6-1	once	NA	TGTGCCAGCAGTGCAAAGCTTCCAGATACGCAGTATTTT	CASSAKLPDTQYF
TRBJ2-7	11	TRBV19	NA	NA	TGTGCCAGTAGTAAAGGCCTGGAGCAGTACTTC	CASSKGLEQYF
TRBJ2-3	13	TRBV5-1	NA	NA	TGCGCCAGCAGCTTGGCGCCACGAGATACGCAGTATTTT	CASSLAPRDTQYF
TRBJ1-1	14	TRBV5-1	once	NA	TGCGCCAGCAGCACCTTACAGGGAAACACTGAAGCTTTCTTT	CASSTLQGNTEAFF
TRBJ2-7	14	TRBV5-1	NA	NA	TGCGCCAGCAGCTTGTCGGGGCAGTCCTACGAGCAGTACTTC	CASSLSGQSYEQYF
TRBJ2-5	15	TRBV19	NA	NA	TGTGCCAGTAGCAAGGACTCGGACAGTCTAGAGACCCAGTACTTC	CASSKDSDSLETQYF
TRBJ2-7	11	TRBV10-3	NA	NA	TGTGCCATCAGTGAGTCGGGGCAGTCGTACTTC	CAISESGQSYF
TRBJ2-2	16	TRBV29-1	once	NA	TGCAGCGTTGAGGGCCAGAGGGGGAGGAACACCGGGGAGCTGTTTTTT	CSVEGQRGRNTGELFF
TRBJ2-7	15	TRBV27	NA	TRBD1	TGTGCCAGCAGTTTTTCGGGACAGGGGAAATACGAGCAGTACTTC	CASSFSGQGKYEQYF
TRBJ1-2	15	TRBV19	NA	TRBD1	TGTGCCAGTAGTACGGGGACAGGGTATAACTATGGCTACACCTTC	CASSTGTGYNYGYTF